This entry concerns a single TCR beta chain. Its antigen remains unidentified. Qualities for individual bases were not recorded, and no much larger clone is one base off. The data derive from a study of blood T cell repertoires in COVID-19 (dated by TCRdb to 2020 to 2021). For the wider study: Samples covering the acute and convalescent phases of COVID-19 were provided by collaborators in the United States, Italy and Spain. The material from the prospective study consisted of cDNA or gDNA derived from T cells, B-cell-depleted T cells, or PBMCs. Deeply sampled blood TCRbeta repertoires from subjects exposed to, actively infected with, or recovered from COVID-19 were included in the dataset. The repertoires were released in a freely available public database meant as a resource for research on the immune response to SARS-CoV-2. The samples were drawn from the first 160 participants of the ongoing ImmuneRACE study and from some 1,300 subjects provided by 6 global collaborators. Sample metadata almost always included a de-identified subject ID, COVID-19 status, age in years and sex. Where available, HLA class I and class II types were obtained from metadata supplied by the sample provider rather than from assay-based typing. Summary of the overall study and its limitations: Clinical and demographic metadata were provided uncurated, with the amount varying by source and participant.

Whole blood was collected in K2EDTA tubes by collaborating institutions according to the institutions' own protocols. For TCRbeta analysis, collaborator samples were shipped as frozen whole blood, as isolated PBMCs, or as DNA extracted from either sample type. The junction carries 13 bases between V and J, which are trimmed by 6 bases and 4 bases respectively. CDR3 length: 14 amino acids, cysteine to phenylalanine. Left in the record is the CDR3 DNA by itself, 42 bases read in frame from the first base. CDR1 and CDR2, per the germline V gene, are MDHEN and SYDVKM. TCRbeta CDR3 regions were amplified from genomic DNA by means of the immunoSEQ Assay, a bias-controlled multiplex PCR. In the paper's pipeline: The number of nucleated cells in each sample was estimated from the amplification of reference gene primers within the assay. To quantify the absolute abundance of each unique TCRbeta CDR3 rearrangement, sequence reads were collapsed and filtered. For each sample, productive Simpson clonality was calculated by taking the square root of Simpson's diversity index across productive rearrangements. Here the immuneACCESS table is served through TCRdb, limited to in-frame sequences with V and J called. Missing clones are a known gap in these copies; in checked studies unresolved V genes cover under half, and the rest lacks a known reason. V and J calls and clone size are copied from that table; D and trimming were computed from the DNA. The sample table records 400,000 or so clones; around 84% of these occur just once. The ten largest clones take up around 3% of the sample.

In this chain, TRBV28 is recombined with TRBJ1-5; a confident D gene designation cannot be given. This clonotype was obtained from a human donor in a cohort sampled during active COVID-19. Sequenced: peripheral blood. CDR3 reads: CASRLPTENQPQHF. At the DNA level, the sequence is TGTGCCAGCAGACTACCGACGGAGAATCAGCCCCAGCATTTT.